This TCR beta chain was sequenced for a study of T-cell memory formation after mild COVID-19. At the level of the study: Most TCR clusters belonged to a single donor. Overall study findings and caveats: Contracting CD4+ clones lay largely in CM and EM, with CD8+ ones residing in EMRA. CD4+ bias marked clones expanding day 15 to 37, unlike balanced contracting clones. What remained unconfirmed was the SARS-CoV-2 specificity of second-wave clones peaking on day 37.

This clonotype was seen more than once but under ten times. The antigen is not known. TCRdb reprocessed the 5' RACE reads via MiXCR and lists one record per CDR3 protein. The sample lists hundreds of thousands of distinct CDR3 sequences, over 20% occurring once. Trimming removed 6 bases at V and 2 bases at J, with 13 bases between. This CDR3 region has 15 residues. Germline values: CDR1 MNHNY, CDR2 SVGAGI (reference sequence). The source is an adult woman who had mild COVID-19 (a few samples of this study predate the infection). Cell type and time point are not known. Source material: PBMCs or a T cell subset sorted from them (not recorded which). The chain uses TRBV6-6 and TRBJ2-2; D is possibly TRBD1 or TRBD2 (6 bases each). CDR3 region: CASSLVGGNTGELFF. The CDR3 coding sequence is TGTGCCAGCAGCCTAGTCGGGGGCAACACCGGGGAGCTGTTTTTT.